The clone carrying this TCR beta chain has a count of ten or more. The V end lost 4 bases, the J end lost 3 bases, and 16 bases lay between the germline ends. Germline V gene data show CDR1 as MGHRA and CDR2 as YSYEKL. This CDR3 contains 15 residues. These data belong to a study of T cells in Graves' hyperthyroidism and ophthalmopathy. A sample of blood taken at first hyperthyroidism diagnosis preceded any ophthalmopathy symptoms. Authors of the study amplified TCR beta CDR3 regions from RNA transcripts. The HTBI primer set served for first-round RT-PCR of the TCR CDR3. TCRdb fed the multiplex PCR reads into MiXCR, producing one record per CDR3 protein. The sample shows a few hundred thousand distinct CDR3 sequences, approximately 15% of them seen only once.

The rearrangement joins TRBV4-1 to TRBJ2-7, with a weak D call TRBD2 (6 bases). This clonotype originated in a woman between 40 and 50 years old with Graves' hyperthyroidism that later progressed to Graves' ophthalmopathy. What was sequenced was blood. CDR3 in amino acids: CASSRRGDGDYEQYF. The CDR3 DNA is TGCGCCAGCAGCCGGAGGGGAGACGGCGACTACGAGCAGTACTTC.